This is a list of T cell receptor beta chains from one sample in a study of preoperative IRX-2 immunotherapy in early breast cancer. Profiling relied on immunoSEQ multiplex PCR, and the TCRdb table lists in-frame clones only, not all of them. The table includes 15,000 to 25,000 clones, 85% detected once. This material consisted of lymph node tissue, taken after IRX-2 immunotherapy. The receptor set was obtained from a human donor with breast cancer. The CDR3 runs from the conserved cysteine through the conserved F or W. The D gene is left open where the match is weak. Some rows mark clone size as missing; the rest say once, few, many or name a class of expanded clone.

d_call | j_call | v_call | clone_size | cdr3_nt | cdr3_aa
TRBD2 | TRBJ2-5 | TRBV9 | NA | TGTGCCAGCACCCAAGCTAGCGGGGTCCAAGAGACCCAGTACTTC | CASTQASGVQETQYF
TRBD2 | TRBJ2-3 | TRBV5-1 | NA | TGCGCCAGCAGCTTGGAAGCGGGAGGCGGCACAGATACGCAGTATTTT | CASSLEAGGGTDTQYF
NA | TRBJ1-4 | TRBV12-5 | few | TGTGCCAGCATCCTCACCGGTACTCCGTCGGAACTGTTTTTT | CASILTGTPSELFF
TRBD1 | TRBJ2-7 | TRBV6-8 | NA | TGTGCCAGCAGTCCCGGGACAGGATACTCCTACGAGCAGTACTTC | CASSPGTGYSYEQYF
TRBD2 | TRBJ2-2 | TRBV4-1 | once | TGCGCCAGTAGCCGGGGGGCGAACACCGGGGAGCTGTTTTTT | CASSRGANTGELFF
NA | TRBJ2-1 | TRBV18 | once | TGTGCCAGCTCACCGGCTCTCCTGGGCAATGAGCAGTTCTTC | CASSPALLGNEQFF
TRBD1 | TRBJ2-7 | TRBV30 | few | TGTGCCTGGAGTGGGGACAGCAGATACGCCTACGAGCAGTACTTC | CAWSGDSRYAYEQYF
NA | TRBJ2-2 | TRBV19 | NA | TGTGCCAGTAGTTTCACACCAGGGACGAACACCGGGGAGCTGTTTTTT | CASSFTPGTNTGELFF
NA | TRBJ2-3 | TRBV2 | NA | TGTGCCAGCAGCCAACCCTCAGCAGATACGCAGTATTTT | CASSQPSADTQYF
NA | TRBJ1-1 | TRBV18 | NA | TGTGCCAGCTCACCACCGGGAGGGGAGGGCACTGAAGCTTTCTTT | CASSPPGGEGTEAFF
NA | TRBJ1-1 | TRBV14 | few | TGTGCCAGCAGCCAAGATTTCTACAGCACTGAAGCTTTCTTT | CASSQDFYSTEAFF
NA | TRBJ2-7 | TRBV18 | once | TGTGCCAGCTCACCACCTTACGACCCATACGAGCAGTACTTC | CASSPPYDPYEQYF
NA | TRBJ1-3 | TRBV5-1 | NA | TGCGCCAGCAGCTTGACGATCTCTGGAAACACCATATATTTT | CASSLTISGNTIYF
TRBD1 | TRBJ1-2 | TRBV6-8 | NA | TGTGCCAGCAGCCACCCCTCGACAGGGGGCGCGAGAGGCTACACCTTC | CASSHPSTGGARGYTF
NA | TRBJ1-1 | TRBV29-1 | NA | TGCAGCGCTGGACAGTCCATGAACACTGAAGCTTTCTTT | CSAGQSMNTEAFF